The 6 T cell receptor beta chains listed next were all sequenced from one sample in a study of blood T cell repertoires in COVID-19. This table comes from immunoSEQ multiplex PCR, and its TCRdb copy is limited to in-frame clones, with some not included. The data show over 150,000 clones, with roughly nine tenths seen just once and around 1.1% held by the top ten. Sequencing input: peripheral blood. All receptors derive from a man in his thirties or forties with acute or convalescent COVID-19.

This chain links TRBV6-5 with TRBJ2-1, with D perhaps TRBD2 (7 bases). V lost 6 bases and J 4 bases, leaving 13 bases between the germline ends. CDR3 size: 14 residues. CDR1 and CDR2 from the germline V gene are MNHEY and SVGAGI. CDR3 loop: CASRRGGSYNEQFF. As DNA, the CDR3 is TGTGCCAGCAGAAGGGGGGGCTCTTACAATGAGCAGTTCTTC.

Details on this clone: At one boundary the junction diverges from the germline segment, which might be a read error. V is TRBV2 and J is TRBJ2-3; 8 nucleotides align to TRBD2. This CDR3 region has 14 residues. Germline CDR1 reads SNHLY; CDR2 reads FYNNEI. This CDR3 reads CASREAGVPDTQYF. CDR3 nucleotides: TGTGCCAGCAGAGAAGCGGGAGTCCCAGATACGCAGTATTTT. The full variable domain, completed using reference TRBV2 and TRBJ2-3, is EPEVTQTPSHQVTQMGQEVILRCVPISNHLYFYWYRQILGQKVEFLVSFYNNEISEKSEIFDDQFSVERPDGSNFTLKIRSTKLEDSAMYFCASREAGVPDTQYFGPGTRLTVL.

The gene calls are TRBV11-2 and TRBJ2-7; 9 nucleotides align to TRBD2. There are 14 residues in the CDR3. V shed 2 bases, J shed 3 bases, and the junction held 2 bases outside the gene matches. Germline V gene sequence: CDR1 SGHAT, CDR2 FQNNGV. Here the CDR3 reads CASSLQAGGYEQYF. For the CDR3, the DNA is TGTGCCAGCAGCTTACAAGCGGGGGGCTACGAGCAGTACTTC.

The V and J genes are TRBV10-3 and TRBJ1-5; no definite D call. V dropped 3 bases and J dropped 2 bases, with 8 bases sitting between them. Germline values: CDR1 ENHRY, CDR2 SYGVKD. The CDR3 contains 14 residues. CDR3 sequence reads: CAISESVGNQPQHF. In nucleotides, the CDR3 is TGTGCCATCAGTGAATCGGTCGGCAATCAGCCCCAGCATTTT.

The chain uses TRBV19 and TRBJ1-5, with D possibly being TRBD1 (6 bases). The CDR3 sequence is 15 residues long. V shed 4 bases and J shed 5 bases, with 15 bases lying between them. The germline V gene encodes CDR1 LNHDA and CDR2 SQIVND (reference sequence). CDR3 residues: CASSTAGQLYQPQHF. The CDR3 bases are TGTGCCAGTAGTACAGCCGGACAGCTTTATCAGCCCCAGCATTTT.

V is TRBV27 and J is TRBJ1-1, with D possibly TRBD1 on 5 matching bases. The germline CDR1 and CDR2 sequences are MNHEY and SMNVEV (reference sequence). The V and J ends lost 3 bases and 6 bases respectively, with 11 bases between them. The CDR3 has 13 amino acids. CDR3 bases: TGTGCCAGCAGTTTCAGGGTTCTGGCTGAAGCTTTCTTT. Translated, it gives CASSFRVLAEAFF.